This entry features one T cell receptor beta chain sequence. The sample comes from a study of T-cell reconstitution after alpha-beta-depleted transplantation in children. As it was prepared, the TCRbeta library received unique molecular identifiers. MiXCR was run by TCRdb on the PCR reads, yielding one entry per CDR3 protein. The profile shows hundreds of thousands of distinct CDR3 sequences, around a sixth of them singletons. This CDR3 is built from 14 residues. The germline CDR1 and CDR2 sequences are SGHRS and YFSETQ. The V and J ends lost 5 bases and 7 bases, in that order; junction bases with no gene match: 8.

This TCR came from a human donor who donated a stem cell graft to a child with acute myeloid leukemia. The V call is TRBV5-1, the J call TRBJ1-2; 10 bases align to TRBD1. The sequenced sample was PBMCs from the stem cell graft donor, obtained from the stem cell graft. The CDR3 nucleotides are TGCGCCAGCAGTCACTACGACAGGGGGCCTGGCTACACCTTC. This encodes CASSHYDRGPGYTF. Full variable domain (missing parts from reference TRBV5-1 and TRBJ1-2): KAGVTQTPRYLIKTRGQQVTLSCSPISGHRSVSWYQQTPGQGLQFLFEYFSETQRNKGNFPGRFSGRQFSNSRSEMNVSTLELGDSALYLCASSHYDRGPGYTFGSGTRLTVV.